The TCR beta chain described here comes from a study of a mutant IDH1 vaccine in newly diagnosed glioma. Study details: Across weeks 1, 3, 5, 7, 11, 15, 19 and 23, patients received a vaccination each time, eight in all.

About this clone itself: The target antigen is unknown.

Generated by immunoSEQ multiplex PCR, the TCRdb table keeps only in-frame clones and is missing some. Of around 61,000 clones listed, approximately 90% are singletons. Indicated time point: week 5, during vaccination. A 20-mer mutant IDH1 peptide at 300 ug was injected subcutaneously with topical imiquimod. V was cut by 3 bases and J by 6 bases, with 14 bases left in between. Germline-derived CDR1 and CDR2 are MNHEY and SMNVEV (reference sequence). The CDR3 has 14 residues. The sequence was obtained from a woman aged 40 to 49 with glioma. The input for sequencing was PBMCs, taken from a glioma patient whose treatment included an IDH1 peptide vaccine. The gene calls are TRBV27 and TRBJ1-1; D unresolved. CDR3 loop: CASSFGPNGAEAFF. CDR3 in DNA: TGTGCCAGCAGTTTTGGTCCGAATGGGGCTGAAGCTTTCTTT.